Below, 16 T cell receptor beta chains from the same sample are listed, as sequenced in a study of blood T cell repertoires in COVID-19. Assay: immunoSEQ multiplex PCR; the TCRdb copy retains only in-frame clones and omits some. The sample has roughly 230,000 clones; about four fifths are singletons. Material: peripheral blood. The receptors shown here come from a man between 50 and 59 years old with acute or convalescent COVID-19.

The chain carries TRBV5-1 and TRBJ1-6; D unresolved. V was shortened by 4 bases and J by 8 bases, with 16 bases between the two germline ends. This CDR3 has 15 amino acids. In germline, CDR1 is SGHRS, CDR2 YFSETQ. In nucleotides, the CDR3 is TGCGCCAGCAGCCCCCCCCGGGGAGAAGATTCACCCCTCCACTTT. Its protein is CASSPPRGEDSPLHF.

The chain links TRBV5-1 to TRBJ2-2, with 9 bases fitting TRBD1. V lost 4 bases, J lost 3 bases, and 4 bases stayed unmatched. Germline-derived CDR1 and CDR2 are SGHRS and YFSETQ. This CDR3 has 15 residues. CDR3 in amino acids: CASSATGGYTGELFF. CDR3 nucleotides: TGCGCCAGCAGCGCTACAGGGGGCTACACCGGGGAGCTGTTTTTT. Using reference TRBV5-1 and TRBJ2-2 for the parts outside the CDR3, the full variable domain is KAGVTQTPRYLIKTRGQQVTLSCSPISGHRSVSWYQQTPGQGLQFLFEYFSETQRNKGNFPGRFSGRQFSNSRSEMNVSTLELGDSALYLCASSATGGYTGELFFGEGSRLTVL.

The chain has TRBV6-1 and TRBJ1-3; 7 bases agree with TRBD1. V gave up 1 base and J gave up 3 bases; unmatched junction bases: 6. In germline, CDR1 is MNHNS, CDR2 SASEGT. The CDR3 is 16 amino acids. The CDR3: CASSEGAGGYGNTIYF. CDR3 DNA sequence: TGTGCCAGCAGTGAAGGGGCAGGGGGATATGGAAACACCATATATTTT.

The chain links TRBV10-2 to TRBJ1-2; D gene unclear. Germline V lookup: CDR1 WSHSY, CDR2 SAAADI. Trimming left V 5 bases short and J 3 bases short, with 13 bases between. CDR3 length: 14 amino acids. This CDR3 reads CASSNTLADYGYTF. The CDR3 DNA reads TGCGCCAGCAGTAACACCCTCGCGGACTATGGCTACACCTTC.

The chain couples TRBV11-2 to TRBJ2-5; no clear D. This CDR3 has 14 residues. Germline V gene sequence: CDR1 SGHAT, CDR2 FQNNGV. Deletions cut 1 base from V and 2 bases from J, with 8 bases between. The DNA of the CDR3 is TGTGCCAGCAGCTTAGGGCTGCCACAAGAGACCCAGTACTTC. This encodes CASSLGLPQETQYF.

V gene TRBV11-2 combines with J gene TRBJ2-7, with D possibly being TRBD2 (6 bases). V lost 0 bases and J lost 4, with 10 bases in between. The germline V gene encodes CDR1 SGHAT and CDR2 FQNNGV. CDR3 length: 14 residues. CDR3 sequence: CASSLDAGPYEQYF. CDR3 bases: TGTGCCAGCAGCTTAGACGCGGGGCCTTACGAGCAGTACTTC.

The chain has TRBV5-6 and TRBJ2-4, with D tentatively TRBD2 (6 bases). V was cut by 4 bases and J by 6 bases, with 11 bases left in between. CDR1 is SGHDT, CDR2 YYEEEE, per germline. The CDR3 length is 13 residues. The CDR3 nucleotides are TGTGCCAGCAGCAGAAGGGGAGGAAACATTCAGTACTTC. Its translation: CASSRRGGNIQYF.

This clone appeared a few times. This chain uses TRBV5-1 with TRBJ2-2; 7 bases fit TRBD2. J was trimmed by 1 base and V by 4 bases; bases with no gene match: 10. Germline V gene lookup returns CDR1 SGHRS and CDR2 YFSETQ. The CDR3 spans 17 residues. For the CDR3, the DNA is TGCGCCAGCAGCCAAGCTGGGGGGGACGTGAACACCGGGGAGCTGTTTTTT. Protein sequence: CASSQAGGDVNTGELFF.

This clone has just a few counts. The genes are TRBV7-9 and TRBJ2-7, with unresolved D. Deletions cut 5 bases from V and 0 bases from J, with 5 bases between. The CDR3 runs to 12 residues. Germline V gene sequence: CDR1 SEHNR, CDR2 FQNEAQ (reference sequence). CDR3 nucleotide sequence: TGTGCCAGCAGCCTCGTCTCCTACGAGCAGTACTTC. Its protein product is CASSLVSYEQYF.

The V and J genes are TRBV24-1 and TRBJ2-3; 12 nucleotides line up with TRBD2. CDR3 size: 17 residues. The V gene's germline CDR1 is KGHDR and CDR2 SFDVKD. V shed 5 bases, J shed 5 bases, and the junction held 10 bases outside the gene matches. The CDR3 coding sequence is TGTGCCACCAGTGGCCCGGACGAACTAGCGGGAGGAGATACGCAGTATTTT. Translated, it gives CATSGPDELAGGDTQYF.

The chain employs TRBV27 and TRBJ2-7; D is uncertain. Trimming removed 5 bases from V and 3 bases from J, with 11 bases in between. The CDR3 has 13 amino acids. Germline CDR1 reads MNHEY; CDR2 reads SMNVEV (reference sequence). CDR3 loop: CASSITAGYEQYF. The CDR3 coding sequence is TGTGCCAGCAGTATTACAGCAGGCTACGAGCAGTACTTC.

The chain recombines TRBV5-1 with TRBJ2-7; TRBD1 aligns across 10 bases. Unmatched junction bases numbered 8, after V lost 3 bases and J lost 5 bases. From germline, CDR1 is SGHRS and CDR2 YFSETQ. The CDR3 is 15 amino acids. CDR3 coding DNA: TGCGCCAGCAGCTCCTCCGGGACAGGGGTTCACGAGCAGTACTTC. This encodes CASSSSGTGVHEQYF.

The rearrangement links TRBV6-5 to TRBJ2-7; TRBD1 might be the D (6 bases). This CDR3 is built from 13 residues. The germline CDR1 and CDR2 sequences are MNHEY and SVGAGI. Deletions cut 6 bases from V and 5 bases from J, with 14 bases between. The CDR3 here is CASSPRGIDEQYF. Written as DNA, the CDR3 is TGTGCCAGCAGCCCCAGGGGCATCGACGAGCAGTACTTC.

The V gene is TRBV2, the J gene TRBJ1-3; 8 bases agree with TRBD1. The J segment lost 7 bases and the V segment lost 6 bases, leaving 8 bases of the junction unmatched. Germline V gene sequence: CDR1 SNHLY, CDR2 FYNNEI. This CDR3 region has 14 residues. The CDR3 is CASSDSRTGNTIYF. The DNA for the CDR3 is TGTGCCAGCAGCGACAGTCGGACAGGGAACACCATATATTTT.

CDR3 bases: TGTGCCAGTAGTACCTACCGAGAGCCCCAGCATTTT. It codes for CASSTYREPQHF. The chain links TRBV19 to TRBJ1-5; D unresolved. Germline V gives CDR1 LNHDA, CDR2 SQIVND (reference sequence). This CDR3 is built from 12 residues. Trimming cost V 4 bases and J 8 bases, with 9 bases left between them.

The chain employs TRBV21-1 and TRBJ2-7; the table calls TRBD2, which could not be checked here. TRBV21-1 is reported as a pseudogene. The CDR3 runs 22 residues. The CDR3 sequence is CASSKLRGYQLGGGVVTYEQYF. In DNA, the CDR3 is TGTGCCAGCAGCAAACTCAGGGGATATCAGTTAGGCGGGGGGGTGGTGACATACGAGCAGTACTTC.